The 2 T cell receptor beta chains in this list originate from one sample, sequenced in a study of T cell responses to AZD1222 COVID-19 vaccine (dated by TCRdb to the early 2020s). The time point label, as the study defines it: about 28 days (+/-7) after the second vaccine dose. Receptor amplification or capture employed the immunoSEQ multiplex PCR assay. Here the immuneACCESS table is served through TCRdb, limited to in-frame sequences with V and J called. Missing clones are a known gap in these copies; in checked studies unresolved V genes cover under half, and the rest lacks a known reason. This sample gives some 200,000 clones in total; approximately 91% of them show up just once. 1.5% to 2% of the sample rests with the top ten. The sequences come from peripheral blood, collected 28 days after the second AZD1222 dose. The receptors originated from an adult who received the AZD1222 COVID-19 vaccine.

The genes are TRBV6-5 and TRBJ1-1, with no clear D. Germline CDR1 and CDR2: MNHEY and SVGAGI. The CDR3 has 12 residues. Trimming shortened V by 8 bases and J by 0 bases, and 7 bases separated the two germline ends. Here the CDR3 DNA reads TGTGCCAGCGGCGAAATGAACACTGAAGCTTTCTTT. Translated: CASGEMNTEAFF.

This rearrangement joins TRBV2 to TRBJ1-1; D remains ambiguous. The CDR3 runs to 14 residues. Germline V CDR1 and CDR2: SNHLY, FYNNEI. V was cut by 6 bases and J by 0 bases, with 11 bases left in between. CDR3 DNA: TGTGCCAGCAGGGCAGGACTCATGAACACTGAAGCTTTCTTT. Translation gives CASRAGLMNTEAFF.